The rows below give T cell receptor beta chains drawn from one sample of a study of control samples from healthy donors and cancer patients. Here immunoSEQ multiplex PCR was the method, and the copy in TCRdb shows in-frame clones only, minus some. The repertoire holds around 76,000 clones, 89% seen once, with 8% to 10% in the top ten. Specimen: PBMCs. These receptors all come from a woman in her fifties or sixties with colorectal cancer. CDR3s include the opening cysteine and the closing phenylalanine or tryptophan. Fields, in order: D gene, V gene, clone size, J gene, CDR3 DNA, CDR3 protein. The D gene is left open where the match is weak. Not every row has a clone size; where given, it reads once, few, many or a size class.

d_gene: TRBD2; v_gene: TRBV5-1; abundance: -; j_gene: TRBJ2-3; CDR3nt: TGCGCCAGCAGCTCAAGGTCCGGACTAGCGGGGGTCACAGATACGCAGTATTTT; CDR3aa: CASSSRSGLAGVTDTQYF
d_gene: TRBD1; v_gene: TRBV19; abundance: once; j_gene: TRBJ1-2; CDR3nt: TGTGCCAGTAGTCTCGGACAGGTCCAATCATATGGCTACACCTTC; CDR3aa: CASSLGQVQSYGYTF
d_gene: -; v_gene: TRBV28; abundance: few; j_gene: TRBJ1-6; CDR3nt: TGTGCCAGCACCGCGTGGGGAAGTTCACCCCTCCACTTT; CDR3aa: CASTAWGSSPLHF
d_gene: -; v_gene: TRBV7-2; abundance: -; j_gene: TRBJ1-6; CDR3nt: TGTGCCAGCAGCTTAGTCCCTCAGGCTAATTCACCCCTCCACTTT; CDR3aa: CASSLVPQANSPLHF
d_gene: TRBD1; v_gene: TRBV29-1; abundance: -; j_gene: TRBJ1-1; CDR3nt: TGCAGCGTTGGAGGGGGCGGAATGATGAACACTGAAGCTTTCTTT; CDR3aa: CSVGGGGMMNTEAFF
d_gene: -; v_gene: TRBV6-1; abundance: -; j_gene: TRBJ1-6; CDR3nt: TGTGCCAGCAGTGAACTTGAACAAAATTCACCCCTCCACTTT; CDR3aa: CASSELEQNSPLHF
d_gene: TRBD2; v_gene: TRBV7-3; abundance: -; j_gene: TRBJ2-2; CDR3nt: TGTGCCAGCAGGGGAAGCGGGGGTTCCCCCGGGGAGCTGTTTTTT; CDR3aa: CASRGSGGSPGELFF
d_gene: TRBD2; v_gene: TRBV7-8; abundance: -; j_gene: TRBJ2-2; CDR3nt: TGTGCCAGCAGCCAAAGCGGGGGGGCGACCGGGGAGCTGTTTTTT; CDR3aa: CASSQSGGATGELFF
d_gene: -; v_gene: TRBV10-1; abundance: -; j_gene: TRBJ2-3; CDR3nt: TGCGCCAGCAGAGGAGACGGAATTAGCACAGATACGCAGTATTTT; CDR3aa: CASRGDGISTDTQYF
d_gene: -; v_gene: TRBV27; abundance: -; j_gene: TRBJ2-2; CDR3nt: TGTGCCAGCAGTTTCTCGGTGGCCGGGGAGCTGTTTTTT; CDR3aa: CASSFSVAGELFF
d_gene: TRBD1; v_gene: TRBV15; abundance: -; j_gene: TRBJ2-3; CDR3nt: TGTGCCACCAGCACGGGGACAGGGGCAGATACGCAGTATTTT; CDR3aa: CATSTGTGADTQYF
d_gene: -; v_gene: TRBV30; abundance: few; j_gene: TRBJ1-5; CDR3nt: TGTGCCTGGAGTTCGGCAGGGGGCAATCAGCCCCAGCATTTT; CDR3aa: CAWSSAGGNQPQHF
d_gene: -; v_gene: TRBV7-2; abundance: -; j_gene: TRBJ2-6; CDR3nt: TGTGCCAGCAGCCCAGCGGCCAGGGTATCTGGGGCCAACGTCCTGACTTTC; CDR3aa: CASSPAARVSGANVLTF
d_gene: TRBD1; v_gene: TRBV9; abundance: -; j_gene: TRBJ2-1; CDR3nt: TGTGCCAGCTCCAGGGACAGGGGAGCCTACAATGAGCAGTTCTTC; CDR3aa: CASSRDRGAYNEQFF
d_gene: TRBD1; v_gene: TRBV6-6; abundance: -; j_gene: TRBJ1-4; CDR3nt: TGTGCCAGCAGTGGACAGGGGACTAATGAAAAACTGTTTTTT; CDR3aa: CASSGQGTNEKLFF
d_gene: TRBD2; v_gene: TRBV11-3; abundance: -; j_gene: TRBJ2-3; CDR3nt: TGTGCCAGCAGCGAACAGGCCCAGCGGGGGGCCACAGATACGCAGTATTTT; CDR3aa: CASSEQAQRGATDTQYF
d_gene: TRBD2; v_gene: TRBV7-2; abundance: once; j_gene: TRBJ2-1; CDR3nt: TGTGCCAGCAGCTTACTGAGCGGGGCGCGGGAGCAGTTCTTC; CDR3aa: CASSLLSGAREQFF
d_gene: -; v_gene: TRBV5-6; abundance: -; j_gene: TRBJ1-1; CDR3nt: TGTGCCAGCAGCTTAAATTTTTTTGGACAGCAGGCTTTCTTT; CDR3aa: CASSLNFFGQQAFF
d_gene: -; v_gene: TRBV4-3; abundance: -; j_gene: TRBJ2-6; CDR3nt: TGCGCCAGCAGCCTGGGCTCTGGGGCCAACGTCCTGACTTTC; CDR3aa: CASSLGSGANVLTF
d_gene: TRBD1; v_gene: TRBV18; abundance: once; j_gene: TRBJ1-5; CDR3nt: TGTGCCAGCTCACCCAGCTCGACAGGGGAGGGCGGCAATCAGCCCCAGCATTTT; CDR3aa: CASSPSSTGEGGNQPQHF
d_gene: -; v_gene: TRBV18; abundance: -; j_gene: TRBJ1-5; CDR3nt: TGTGCCAGCTCACCAGCAGGGCAAATTGGGCAGCCCCAGCATTTT; CDR3aa: CASSPAGQIGQPQHF
d_gene: -; v_gene: TRBV10-3; abundance: -; j_gene: TRBJ1-1; CDR3nt: TGTGCCATCAGTGAGGCAGTGAACACTGAAGCTTTCTTT; CDR3aa: CAISEAVNTEAFF
d_gene: -; v_gene: TRBV6-2/TRBV6-3; abundance: -; j_gene: TRBJ2-3; CDR3nt: TGTGCCAGCAGTTACGGACTAGGGGGGGATACGCAGTATTTT; CDR3aa: CASSYGLGGDTQYF
d_gene: -; v_gene: TRBV6-2/TRBV6-3; abundance: -; j_gene: TRBJ2-1; CDR3nt: TGTGCCAGCGGTTCTGGGGCGGCATACAATGAGCAGTTCTTC; CDR3aa: CASGSGAAYNEQFF
d_gene: -; v_gene: TRBV3-1/TRBV3-2; abundance: -; j_gene: TRBJ1-3; CDR3nt: TGTGCCAGCAGCCCGCAATTTGTTAACTCTGGAAACACCATATATTTT; CDR3aa: CASSPQFVNSGNTIYF
d_gene: -; v_gene: TRBV6-4; abundance: -; j_gene: TRBJ2-3; CDR3nt: TGTGCCAGCAGTGACAAGGATGGGACTGACACAGATACGCAGTATTTT; CDR3aa: CASSDKDGTDTDTQYF
d_gene: TRBD2; v_gene: TRBV6-2/TRBV6-3; abundance: -; j_gene: TRBJ2-5; CDR3nt: TGTGCCAGCAGTTACACCGGGGGGGCATCCCCCTATCAAGAGACCCAGTACTTC; CDR3aa: CASSYTGGASPYQETQYF
d_gene: -; v_gene: TRBV12-5; abundance: -; j_gene: TRBJ2-5; CDR3nt: TGTGCTAGTGGTTCGGTGGGGGGCGAAGAGACCCAGTACTTC; CDR3aa: CASGSVGGEETQYF
d_gene: -; v_gene: TRBV18; abundance: -; j_gene: TRBJ2-3; CDR3nt: TGTGCCAGCTCACCATTGGACTTAGGGGGCACAGATACGCAGTATTTT; CDR3aa: CASSPLDLGGTDTQYF
d_gene: -; v_gene: TRBV18; abundance: -; j_gene: TRBJ2-5; CDR3nt: TGTGCCAGCTCACCATACAAAGAGACCCAGTACTTC; CDR3aa: CASSPYKETQYF
d_gene: -; v_gene: TRBV13; abundance: -; j_gene: TRBJ2-4; CDR3nt: TGTGCCAGCAGCTTAGGGGGCTTCGGGGGAATTCAGTACTTC; CDR3aa: CASSLGGFGGIQYF
d_gene: TRBD1; v_gene: TRBV6-5; abundance: -; j_gene: TRBJ2-1; CDR3nt: TGTGCCAGCAGTTACTCGGGCAGGGGGCTTTTCAATGAGCAGTTCTTC; CDR3aa: CASSYSGRGLFNEQFF
d_gene: -; v_gene: TRBV28; abundance: -; j_gene: TRBJ1-3; CDR3nt: TGTGCCAGCACCAAGTCCTTTCGGGGAAACACCATATATTTT; CDR3aa: CASTKSFRGNTIYF
d_gene: TRBD2; v_gene: TRBV24-1; abundance: -; j_gene: TRBJ2-3; CDR3nt: TGTGCCACCAGTGATTTCGGGGGGGGATCAGATACGCAGTATTTT; CDR3aa: CATSDFGGGSDTQYF
d_gene: -; v_gene: TRBV9; abundance: -; j_gene: TRBJ1-1; CDR3nt: TGTGCCAGCAGCGTAAGACCCGGGATGAACACTGAAGCTTTCTTT; CDR3aa: CASSVRPGMNTEAFF
d_gene: -; v_gene: TRBV12-3/TRBV12-4; abundance: -; j_gene: TRBJ2-5; CDR3nt: TGTGCCAGCAGTTTTGCGGAGACCCAGTACTTC; CDR3aa: CASSFAETQYF
d_gene: -; v_gene: TRBV3-1/TRBV3-2; abundance: few; j_gene: TRBJ2-1; CDR3nt: TGTGCCAGCAGCCAAGGCATAACTGAGCAGTTCTTC; CDR3aa: CASSQGITEQFF
d_gene: TRBD2; v_gene: TRBV20-1; abundance: -; j_gene: TRBJ2-3; CDR3nt: TGCAGTGCTAGTCTAAGGACTAGCGGGCGCACAGATACGCAGTATTTT; CDR3aa: CSASLRTSGRTDTQYF